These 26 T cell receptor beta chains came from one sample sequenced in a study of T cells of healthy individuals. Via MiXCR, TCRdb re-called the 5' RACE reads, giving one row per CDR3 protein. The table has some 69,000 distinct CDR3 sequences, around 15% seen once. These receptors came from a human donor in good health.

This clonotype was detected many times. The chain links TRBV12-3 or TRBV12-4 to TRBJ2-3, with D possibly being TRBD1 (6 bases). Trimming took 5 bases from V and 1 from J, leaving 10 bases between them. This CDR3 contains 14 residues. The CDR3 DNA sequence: TGTGCCAGCAGTCAAGACAGGCGCACAGATACGCAGTATTTT. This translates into CASSQDRRTDTQYF.

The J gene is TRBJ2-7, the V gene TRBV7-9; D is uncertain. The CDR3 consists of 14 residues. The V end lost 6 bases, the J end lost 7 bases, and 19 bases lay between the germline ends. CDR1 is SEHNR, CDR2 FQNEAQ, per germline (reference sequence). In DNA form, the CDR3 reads TGTGCCAGCAGTTCCCCCGACCGGGCGTGGGAGCAGTACTTC. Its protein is CASSSPDRAWEQYF.

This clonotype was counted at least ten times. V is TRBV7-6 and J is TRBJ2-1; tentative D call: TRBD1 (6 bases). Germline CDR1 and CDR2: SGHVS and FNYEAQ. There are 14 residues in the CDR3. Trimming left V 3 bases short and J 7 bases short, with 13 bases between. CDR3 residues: CASSLVWGRNEQFF. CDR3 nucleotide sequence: TGTGCCAGCAGCTTGGTATGGGGGCGGAATGAGCAGTTCTTC.

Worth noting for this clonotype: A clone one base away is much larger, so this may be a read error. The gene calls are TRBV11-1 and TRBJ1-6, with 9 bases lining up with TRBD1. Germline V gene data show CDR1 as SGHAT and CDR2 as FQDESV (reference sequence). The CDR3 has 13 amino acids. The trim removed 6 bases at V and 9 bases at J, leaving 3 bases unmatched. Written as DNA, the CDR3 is TGTGCCAGCAGTCGACAGGGGGTTTCACCCCTCCACTTT. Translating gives CASSRQGVSPLHF. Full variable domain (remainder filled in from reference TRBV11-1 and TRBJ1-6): EAEVAQSPRYKITEKSQAVAFWCDPISGHATLYWYRQILGQGPELLVQFQDESVVDDSQLPKDRFSAERLKGVDSTLKIQPAELGDSAMYLCASSRQGVSPLHFGNGTRLTVT.

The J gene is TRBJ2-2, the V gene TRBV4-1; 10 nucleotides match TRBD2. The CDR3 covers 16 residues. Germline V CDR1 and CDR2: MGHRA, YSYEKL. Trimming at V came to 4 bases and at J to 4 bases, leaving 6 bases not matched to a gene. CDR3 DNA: TGCGCCAGCAGCCCACCAGCGGGAGGGCCCACCGGGGAGCTGTTTTTT. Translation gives CASSPPAGGPTGELFF.

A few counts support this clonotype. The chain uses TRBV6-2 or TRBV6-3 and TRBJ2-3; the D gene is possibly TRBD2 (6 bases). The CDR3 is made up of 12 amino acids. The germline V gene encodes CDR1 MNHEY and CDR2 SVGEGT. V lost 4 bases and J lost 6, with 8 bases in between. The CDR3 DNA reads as TGTGCCAGCAGTTGGGGACTGGATACGCAGTATTTT. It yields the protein CASSWGLDTQYF.

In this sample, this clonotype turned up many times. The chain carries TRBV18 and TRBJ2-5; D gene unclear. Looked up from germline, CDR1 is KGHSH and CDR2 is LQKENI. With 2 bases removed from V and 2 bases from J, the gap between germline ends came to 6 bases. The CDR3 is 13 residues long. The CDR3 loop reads CASSPIAQETQYF. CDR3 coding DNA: TGTGCCAGCTCACCAATCGCACAAGAGACCCAGTACTTC.

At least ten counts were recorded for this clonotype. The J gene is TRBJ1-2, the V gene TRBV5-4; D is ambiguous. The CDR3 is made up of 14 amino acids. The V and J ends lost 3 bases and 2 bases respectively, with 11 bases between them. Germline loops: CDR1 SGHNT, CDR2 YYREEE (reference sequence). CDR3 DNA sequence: TGTGCCAGCAGCTCGCCTTTGGGGAACTATGGCTACACCTTC. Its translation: CASSSPLGNYGYTF.

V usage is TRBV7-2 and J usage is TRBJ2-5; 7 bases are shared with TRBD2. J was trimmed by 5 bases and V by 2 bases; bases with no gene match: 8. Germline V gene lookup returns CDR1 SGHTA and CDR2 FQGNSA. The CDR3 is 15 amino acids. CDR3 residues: CASSLSAGAKETQYF. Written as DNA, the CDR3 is TGTGCCAGCAGCTTATCGGCGGGAGCCAAGGAGACCCAGTACTTC.

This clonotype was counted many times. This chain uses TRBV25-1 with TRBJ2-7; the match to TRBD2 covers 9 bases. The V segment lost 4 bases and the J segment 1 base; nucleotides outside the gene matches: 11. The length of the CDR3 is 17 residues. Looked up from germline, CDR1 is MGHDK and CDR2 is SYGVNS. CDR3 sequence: CASSGGRVAGVSYEQYF. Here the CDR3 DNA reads TGTGCCAGCAGTGGGGGGCGCGTAGCGGGAGTTTCCTACGAGCAGTACTTC.

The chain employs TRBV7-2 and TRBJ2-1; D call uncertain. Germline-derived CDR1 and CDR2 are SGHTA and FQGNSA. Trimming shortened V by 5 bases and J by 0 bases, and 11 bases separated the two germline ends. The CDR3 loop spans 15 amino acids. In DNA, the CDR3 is TGTGCCAGCAGCCGACCGCTTCCCTCCTACAATGAGCAGTTCTTC. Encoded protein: CASSRPLPSYNEQFF. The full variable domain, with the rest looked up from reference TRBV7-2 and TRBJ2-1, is GAGVSQSPSNKVTEKGKDVELRCDPISGHTALYWYRQSLGQGLEFLIYFQGNSAPDKSGLPSDRFSAERTGGSVSTLTIQRTQQEDSAVYLCASSRPLPSYNEQFFGPGTRLTVL.

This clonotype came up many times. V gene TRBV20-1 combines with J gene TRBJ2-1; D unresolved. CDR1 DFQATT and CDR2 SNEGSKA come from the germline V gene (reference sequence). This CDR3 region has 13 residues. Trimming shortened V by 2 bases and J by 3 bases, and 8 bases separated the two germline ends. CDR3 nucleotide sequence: TGCAGTGCTAGATTGGACCTCTACAATGAGCAGTTCTTC. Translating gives CSARLDLYNEQFF.

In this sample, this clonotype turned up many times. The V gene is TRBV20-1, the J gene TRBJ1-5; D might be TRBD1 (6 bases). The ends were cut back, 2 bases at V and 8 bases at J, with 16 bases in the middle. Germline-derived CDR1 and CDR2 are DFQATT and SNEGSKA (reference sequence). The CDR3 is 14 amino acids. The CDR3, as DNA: TGCAGTGCTAGACCGGGACACCCTCAGGAGCCCCAGCATTTT. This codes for CSARPGHPQEPQHF.

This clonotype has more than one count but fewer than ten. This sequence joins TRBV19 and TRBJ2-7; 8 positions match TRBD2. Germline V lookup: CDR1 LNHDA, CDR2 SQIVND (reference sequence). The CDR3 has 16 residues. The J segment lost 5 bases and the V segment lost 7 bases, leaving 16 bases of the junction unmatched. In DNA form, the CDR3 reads TGTGCCAGTACCCGATCCCCCATAGCGGGACGACACGAGCAGTACTTC. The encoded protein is CASTRSPIAGRHEQYF.

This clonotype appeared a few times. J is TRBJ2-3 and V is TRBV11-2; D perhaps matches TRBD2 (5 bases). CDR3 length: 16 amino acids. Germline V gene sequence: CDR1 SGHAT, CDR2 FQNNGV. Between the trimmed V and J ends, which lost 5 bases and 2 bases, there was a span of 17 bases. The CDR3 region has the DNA TGTGCCAGCAGCGCCGGAGAATGGGAGATCACAGATACGCAGTATTTT. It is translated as CASSAGEWEITDTQYF.

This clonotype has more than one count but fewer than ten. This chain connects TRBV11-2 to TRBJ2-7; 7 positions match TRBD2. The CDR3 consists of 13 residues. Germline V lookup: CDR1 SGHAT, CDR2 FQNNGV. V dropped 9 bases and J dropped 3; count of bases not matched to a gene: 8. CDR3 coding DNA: TGTGCCAGTAAGAGCGGGGCCCGCTACGAGCAGTACTTC. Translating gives CASKSGARYEQYF.

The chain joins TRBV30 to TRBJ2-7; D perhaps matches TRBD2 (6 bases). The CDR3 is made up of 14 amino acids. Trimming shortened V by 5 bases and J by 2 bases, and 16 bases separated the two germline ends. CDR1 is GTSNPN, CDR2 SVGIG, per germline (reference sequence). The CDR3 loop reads CAWSYGGFPYEQYF. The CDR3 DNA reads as TGTGCCTGGTCTTATGGGGGGTTCCCCTACGAGCAGTACTTC.

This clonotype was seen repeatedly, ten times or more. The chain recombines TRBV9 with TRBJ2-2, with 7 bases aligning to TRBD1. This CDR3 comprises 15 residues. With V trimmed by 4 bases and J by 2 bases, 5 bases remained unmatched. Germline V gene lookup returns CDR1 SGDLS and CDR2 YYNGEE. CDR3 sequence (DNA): TGTGCCAGCAGCCCAGGGACAGCCAACACCGGGGAGCTGTTTTTT. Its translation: CASSPGTANTGELFF. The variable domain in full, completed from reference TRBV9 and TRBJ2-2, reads DSGVTQTPKHLITATGQRVTLRCSPRSGDLSVYWYQQSLDQGLQFLIQYYNGEERAKGNILERFSAQQFPDLHSELNLSSLELGDSALYFCASSPGTANTGELFFGEGSRLTVL.

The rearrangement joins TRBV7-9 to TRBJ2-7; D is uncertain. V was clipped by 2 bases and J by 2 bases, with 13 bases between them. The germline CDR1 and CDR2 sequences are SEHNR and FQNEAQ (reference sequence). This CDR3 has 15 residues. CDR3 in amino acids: CASSLRSLEPYEQYF. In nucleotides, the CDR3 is TGTGCCAGCAGCTTAAGGAGCCTCGAACCCTACGAGCAGTACTTC.

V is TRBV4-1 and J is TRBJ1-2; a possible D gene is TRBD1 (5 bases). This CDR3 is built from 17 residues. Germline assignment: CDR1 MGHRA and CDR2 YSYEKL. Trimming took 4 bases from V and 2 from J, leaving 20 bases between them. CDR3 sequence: CASSPQVTRDRNYGYTF. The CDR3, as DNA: TGCGCCAGCAGCCCCCAAGTTACCAGGGATCGGAACTATGGCTACACCTTC.

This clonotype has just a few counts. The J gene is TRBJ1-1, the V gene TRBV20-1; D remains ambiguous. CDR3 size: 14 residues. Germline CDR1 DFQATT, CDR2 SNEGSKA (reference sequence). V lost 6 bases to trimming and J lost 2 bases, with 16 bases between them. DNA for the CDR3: TGCAGTGCCCCCCTGTTGGGGAGCAACACTGAAGCTTTCTTT. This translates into CSAPLLGSNTEAFF.

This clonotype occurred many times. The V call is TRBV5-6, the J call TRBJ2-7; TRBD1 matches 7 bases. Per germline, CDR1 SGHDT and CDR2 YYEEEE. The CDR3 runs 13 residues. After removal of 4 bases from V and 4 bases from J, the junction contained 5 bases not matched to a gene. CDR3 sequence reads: CASSRTGWYEQYF. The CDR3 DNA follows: TGTGCCAGCAGCCGGACAGGCTGGTACGAGCAGTACTTC. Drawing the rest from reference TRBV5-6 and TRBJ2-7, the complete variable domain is DAGVTQSPTHLIKTRGQQVTLRCSPKSGHDTVSWYQQALGQGPQFIFQYYEEEERQRGNFPDRFSGHQFPNYSSELNVNALLLGDSALYLCASSRTGWYEQYFGPGTRLTVT.

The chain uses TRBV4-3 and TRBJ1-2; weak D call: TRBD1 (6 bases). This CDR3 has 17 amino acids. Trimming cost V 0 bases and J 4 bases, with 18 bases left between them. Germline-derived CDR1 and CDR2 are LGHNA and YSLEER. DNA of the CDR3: TGCGCCAGCAGCCAAGATCGGTTCGGGACAACACTCTATGGCTACACCTTC. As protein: CASSQDRFGTTLYGYTF.

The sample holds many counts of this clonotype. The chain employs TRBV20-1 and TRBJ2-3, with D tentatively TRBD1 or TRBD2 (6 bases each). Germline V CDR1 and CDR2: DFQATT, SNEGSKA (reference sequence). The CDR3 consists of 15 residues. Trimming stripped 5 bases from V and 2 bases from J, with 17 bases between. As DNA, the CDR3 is TGCAGTGCTCCAAGAACAGGGACTCTCACAGATACGCAGTATTTT. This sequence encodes CSAPRTGTLTDTQYF.

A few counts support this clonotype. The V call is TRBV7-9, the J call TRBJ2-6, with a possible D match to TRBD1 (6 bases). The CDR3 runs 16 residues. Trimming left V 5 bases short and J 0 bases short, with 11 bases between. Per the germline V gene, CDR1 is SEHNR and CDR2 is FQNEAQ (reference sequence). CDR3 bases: TGTGCCAGCAGCCCCTTGGACAGCTCTGGGGCCAACGTCCTGACTTTC. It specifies CASSPLDSSGANVLTF.

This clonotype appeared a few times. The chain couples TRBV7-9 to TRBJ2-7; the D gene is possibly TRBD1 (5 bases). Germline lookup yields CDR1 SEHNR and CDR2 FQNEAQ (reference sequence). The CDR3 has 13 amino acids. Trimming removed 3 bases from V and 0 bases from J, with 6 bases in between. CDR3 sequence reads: CASSFDSSYEQYF. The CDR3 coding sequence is TGTGCCAGCAGCTTCGACAGCTCCTACGAGCAGTACTTC. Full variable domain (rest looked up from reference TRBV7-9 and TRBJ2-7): DTGVSQNPRHKITKRGQNVTFRCDPISEHNRLYWYRQTLGQGPEFLTYFQNEAQLEKSRLLSDRFSAERPKGSFSTLEIQRTEQGDSAMYLCASSFDSSYEQYFGPGTRLTVT.